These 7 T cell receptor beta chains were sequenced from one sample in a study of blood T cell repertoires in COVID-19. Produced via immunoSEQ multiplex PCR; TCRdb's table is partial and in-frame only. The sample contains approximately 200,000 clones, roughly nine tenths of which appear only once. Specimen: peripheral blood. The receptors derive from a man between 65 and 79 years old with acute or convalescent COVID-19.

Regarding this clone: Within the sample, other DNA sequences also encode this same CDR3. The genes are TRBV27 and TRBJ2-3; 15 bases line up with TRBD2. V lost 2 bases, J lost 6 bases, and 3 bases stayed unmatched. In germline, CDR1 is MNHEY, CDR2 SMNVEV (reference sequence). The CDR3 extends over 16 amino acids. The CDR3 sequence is CASSLTGLAGGDTQYF. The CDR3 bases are TGTGCCAGCAGTTTAACAGGACTAGCGGGAGGGGATACGCAGTATTTT.

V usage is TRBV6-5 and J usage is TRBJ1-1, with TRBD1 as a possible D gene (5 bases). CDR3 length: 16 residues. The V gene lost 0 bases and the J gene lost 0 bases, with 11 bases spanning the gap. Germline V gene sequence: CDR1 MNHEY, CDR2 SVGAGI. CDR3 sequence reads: CASSYSGGGMNTEAFF. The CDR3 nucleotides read TGTGCCAGCAGTTACTCTGGGGGAGGGATGAACACTGAAGCTTTCTTT.

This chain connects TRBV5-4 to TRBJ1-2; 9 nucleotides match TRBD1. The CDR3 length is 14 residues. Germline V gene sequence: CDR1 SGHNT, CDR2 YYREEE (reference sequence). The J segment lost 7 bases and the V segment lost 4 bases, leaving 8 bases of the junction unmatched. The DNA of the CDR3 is TGTGCCAGCAGCAAGACGGACAGGGGTTTTGGCTACACCTTC. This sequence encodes CASSKTDRGFGYTF.

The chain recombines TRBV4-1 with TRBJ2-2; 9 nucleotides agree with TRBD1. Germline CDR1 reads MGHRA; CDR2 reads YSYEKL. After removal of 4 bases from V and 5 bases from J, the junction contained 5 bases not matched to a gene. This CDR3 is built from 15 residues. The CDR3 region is CASSLGTGPTGELFF. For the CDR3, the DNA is TGCGCCAGCAGCCTGGGGACAGGGCCTACCGGGGAGCTGTTTTTT.

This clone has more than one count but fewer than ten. CDR3 sequence: CASSLSHRAEAFF. CDR3 in DNA: TGTGCCAGCAGTCTCTCCCACAGGGCTGAAGCTTTCTTT. This chain joins TRBV12-3 or TRBV12-4 and TRBJ1-1, with D possibly being TRBD1 (6 bases). This CDR3 region has 13 residues. The ends were cut back, 5 bases at V and 6 bases at J, with 13 bases in the middle.

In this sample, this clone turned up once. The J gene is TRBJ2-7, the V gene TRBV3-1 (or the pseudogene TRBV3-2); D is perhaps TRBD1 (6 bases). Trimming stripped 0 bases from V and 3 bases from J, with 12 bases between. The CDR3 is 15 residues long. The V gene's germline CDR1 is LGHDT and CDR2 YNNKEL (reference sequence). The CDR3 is CASSQDRNRDYEQYF. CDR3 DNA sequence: TGTGCCAGCAGCCAAGATCGTAACAGGGACTACGAGCAGTACTTC.

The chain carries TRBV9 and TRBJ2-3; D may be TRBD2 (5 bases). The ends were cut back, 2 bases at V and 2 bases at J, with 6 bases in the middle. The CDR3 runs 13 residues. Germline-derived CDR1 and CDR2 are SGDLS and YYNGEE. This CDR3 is CASSVGVTDTQYF. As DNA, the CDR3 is TGTGCCAGCAGCGTCGGGGTCACAGATACGCAGTATTTT.